Listed below are T cell receptor beta chains from one sample, sequenced in a study of blood T cell repertoires in COVID-19. Sequenced by immunoSEQ multiplex PCR; TCRdb stores in-frame clones only, minus some. Of 170,000 or so clones in the sample, approximately 84% were seen once. Sequencing input: peripheral blood. The receptors were gathered from a man aged 18 to 30 with active or convalescent COVID-19. Both conserved end residues are part of each CDR3. The D gene is left open where the match is weak. Clone size is stated in some rows and not others, as once, few, many or a class when expanded.

size,V,D,J,DNA,CDR3
.,TRBV6-2/TRBV6-3,.,TRBJ1-4,TGTGCCAGCAGTTACTATGGCAGCGGGGCATCTAATGAAAAACTGTTTTTT,CASSYYGSGASNEKLFF
once,TRBV5-6,TRBD1,TRBJ2-6,TGTGCCAGCAGCTTAGTTTCAGGGGGCGCTGGGGCCAACGTCCTGACTTTC,CASSLVSGGAGANVLTF
.,TRBV7-8,.,TRBJ2-7,TGTGCCAGCAGTCGTCAGACAGGACCCGCTAACGAGCAGTACTTC,CASSRQTGPANEQYF
.,TRBV7-6,.,TRBJ2-3,TGTGCCAGCAGCTTAGGACTAGGGTCGGCAGATACGCAGTATTTT,CASSLGLGSADTQYF
once,TRBV7-3,.,TRBJ2-1,TGTGCCAGCAGCACAAGCTATGGCGGGAAATACAATGAGCAGTTCTTC,CASSTSYGGKYNEQFF
.,TRBV7-2,TRBD1,TRBJ1-3,TGTGCCAGCAGCCCACAGGGGATGTCTGGAAACACCATATATTTT,CASSPQGMSGNTIYF
.,TRBV2,.,TRBJ2-5,TGTGCCAGCAGCCGACAGGACCAAGAGACCCAGTACTTC,CASSRQDQETQYF
.,TRBV19,.,TRBJ2-1,TGTGCCAGTAGCTGGGCAGGGGCGAACAATGAGCAGTTCTTC,CASSWAGANNEQFF
.,TRBV6-2/TRBV6-3,.,TRBJ2-5,TGTGCCAGCAGTTATGGGGGGTTGGCAGAGACCCAGTACTTC,CASSYGGLAETQYF
.,TRBV5-5,TRBD1,TRBJ1-2,TGTGCCAGCAGCTTGGCCCCGGGGACAGGGGGCGGCTACACCTTC,CASSLAPGTGGGYTF
.,TRBV13,.,TRBJ2-3,TGTGCCAGCAGCTTGTTTAGGGGTTCCACAGATACGCAGTATTTT,CASSLFRGSTDTQYF
.,TRBV6-5,.,TRBJ2-2,TGTGCCAGCAGTTGGGACTCGATAACCGGGGAGCTGTTTTTT,CASSWDSITGELFF
.,TRBV7-6,TRBD1,TRBJ2-7,TGTGCCAGCAGCTTATTGGGACAGGGGACGACCTACGAGCAGTACTTC,CASSLLGQGTTYEQYF
few,TRBV12-3/TRBV12-4,.,TRBJ2-7,TGTGCCAGCAGTCGGAGCGGATACGAGCAGTACTTC,CASSRSGYEQYF
.,TRBV6-5,.,TRBJ2-7,TGTGCCAGCAGTTACGCGGGAAGGGGCGAGCAGTACTTC,CASSYAGRGEQYF
once,TRBV6-2/TRBV6-3,TRBD2,TRBJ2-1,TGTGCCAGCACCCCTAGCGGAGTAGCCTACAATGAGCAGTTCTTC,CASTPSGVAYNEQFF
.,TRBV15,.,TRBJ2-1,TGTGCCACCAGCAGAGGGGGGCAGAACTACAATGAGCAGTTCTTC,CATSRGGQNYNEQFF
.,TRBV7-7,.,TRBJ2-1,TGTGCTAGCAGCCGAGGACAGAGCTCCTACAATGAGCAGTTCTTC,CASSRGQSSYNEQFF
.,TRBV6-5,TRBD2,TRBJ2-7,TGTGCCAGCTCGCTCGGACTAGCGTCCTACGAGCAGTACTTC,CASSLGLASYEQYF
few,TRBV28,TRBD1,TRBJ2-5,TGTGCCAGCACCAACCGGGACAGGCGATCTGAGACCCAGTACTTC,CASTNRDRRSETQYF
.,TRBV11-2,TRBD2,TRBJ2-3,TGTGCCAGCAGCTTAGTTTTTCCGGGACTAGCGGTCGATACGCAGTATTTT,CASSLVFPGLAVDTQYF
.,TRBV15,TRBD1,TRBJ1-1,TGTGCCACCAGCAGAGGAGGGACAGGGGCCACTGAAGCTTTCTTT,CATSRGGTGATEAFF
.,TRBV27,.,TRBJ2-3,TGTGCCAGCAGGAAGGGACTGTCTGGAGATACGCAGTATTTT,CASRKGLSGDTQYF
.,TRBV5-6,.,TRBJ2-7,TGTGCCAGCAGCTCGGGATCGCTCTACGAGCAGTACTTC,CASSSGSLYEQYF
.,TRBV6-6,TRBD2,TRBJ2-7,TGTGCCAGCAGTTACTCGATTACTAGCGGGGGTCTCAAGCAGTACTTC,CASSYSITSGGLKQYF
few,TRBV5-1,TRBD2,TRBJ2-3,TGCGCCAGCAGCTTGGGACTAGCGGAGGGTTCAGATACGCAGTATTTT,CASSLGLAEGSDTQYF
.,TRBV11-3,TRBD1,TRBJ2-1,TGTGCCAGCAGCTTAGGGACAGGGGGCTACAATGAGCAGTTCTTC,CASSLGTGGYNEQFF
.,TRBV7-8,.,TRBJ1-1,TGTGCCAGCAGCTTGGGCACAGGGTCCACTGAAGCTTTCTTT,CASSLGTGSTEAFF
.,TRBV6-1,TRBD2,TRBJ2-3,TGTGCCAGCAGTGTGAACGGGGGGGCCGGGTCAGATACGCAGTATTTT,CASSVNGGAGSDTQYF
.,TRBV2,.,TRBJ2-7,TGTGCCAGCAGTGAATTTCGGGGATACGAGCAGTACTTC,CASSEFRGYEQYF
.,TRBV5-8,TRBD1,TRBJ2-1,TGTGCCAGCAGCCTAGAACAGGGGGCCCACAATGAGCAGTTCTTC,CASSLEQGAHNEQFF
few,TRBV14,TRBD2,TRBJ2-7,TGTGCCAGCAGCCAAGATCTGGCGGGGGGGCGAAAGCAGTACTTC,CASSQDLAGGRKQYF
.,TRBV24-1,TRBD1,TRBJ2-5,TGTGCCACCAGTGAAACAGGGGGCGGGATTGAGACCCAGTACTTC,CATSETGGGIETQYF
few,TRBV16,.,TRBJ1-5,TGTGCCAGCAGCCAATCAACAGGGCCCCAGCATTTT,CASSQSTGPQHF
.,TRBV5-1,.,TRBJ2-4,TGCGCCAGCAGCGGAGGGACGGATGGTTGGGGCAAAAACATTCAGTACTTC,CASSGGTDGWGKNIQYF
.,TRBV7-8,TRBD2,TRBJ2-1,TGTGCCAGCAGCCTTAGACCGGGGGGGCTAGCGGGAGGGCCGGGCAATGAGCAGTTCTTC,CASSLRPGGLAGGPGNEQFF
.,TRBV4-1,TRBD2,TRBJ2-3,TGCGCCAGCAGCCAAGAACGATCCCTTGTAGCGGGGGGCACAGATACGCAGTATTTT,CASSQERSLVAGGTDTQYF
.,TRBV24-1,TRBD1,TRBJ1-5,TGTGCCACCAGTGACCCGGGGACAGGGGGGGATCAGCCCCAGCATTTT,CATSDPGTGGDQPQHF
.,TRBV5-1,.,TRBJ1-1,TGCGCCAGCAGCTTGGAGTCAGGGGCAGGCACTGAAGCTTTCTTT,CASSLESGAGTEAFF
.,TRBV7-2,.,TRBJ1-2,TGTGCCAGCAGCGAATCGGCGGGGGGGCACTATGGCTACACCTTC,CASSESAGGHYGYTF
.,TRBV10-3,TRBD2,TRBJ2-7,TGTGCCACCCAAGGGACTAGCGGCTCCTACGAGCAGTACTTC,CATQGTSGSYEQYF
.,TRBV5-1,TRBD2,TRBJ2-1,TGCGCCAGCAGCTCCGGCGGGACTAGAATTGGCAGTGAGCAGTTCTTC,CASSSGGTRIGSEQFF
.,TRBV29-1,TRBD2,TRBJ2-7,TGCAGCGTCCCCACCATAGCGGGAGGGTTCGAGCAGTACTTC,CSVPTIAGGFEQYF
few,TRBV7-2,.,TRBJ2-7,TGTGCCAGCAGCTTAGGGGACATTTCCTACGAGCAGTACTTC,CASSLGDISYEQYF
.,TRBV19,.,TRBJ1-3,TGTGCCAGTAGTTCCGCCGGGGGGCCGGCGGGAAACACCATATATTTT,CASSSAGGPAGNTIYF
.,TRBV30,TRBD1,TRBJ2-2,TGTGCCTGGACAGGGGGCCGTGGGGAGCTGTTTTTT,CAWTGGRGELFF
.,TRBV9,TRBD1,TRBJ2-1,TGTGCCAGCAGCCCCCAGGGCAGGGGGAATGAGCAGTTCTTC,CASSPQGRGNEQFF
.,TRBV7-8,.,TRBJ2-1,TGTGCCAGCAGCATCTCAGTTAGCCAAAATGAGCAGTTCTTC,CASSISVSQNEQFF
once,TRBV19,.,TRBJ2-7,TGTGCCAGTAGTATACTGGGCCACAACGAGCAGTACTTC,CASSILGHNEQYF
.,TRBV2,.,TRBJ1-3,TGTGCCAGCAGTGAAAGGGAGACAAACACCATATATTTT,CASSERETNTIYF